This passage covers 10 T cell receptor beta chains from one sample sequenced in a study of blood T cell repertoires in COVID-19. The table came from immunoSEQ multiplex PCR; TCRdb's copy has only in-frame clones and leaves some out. The sample includes roughly 100,000 clones, roughly 85% of them seen just once. The sequenced material came from peripheral blood. These receptors all come from a woman over 75 with acute or convalescent COVID-19.

CDR3 nucleotide sequence: TGTGCCAGCAGCTTAGTGGACTTCACAGATACGCAGTATTTT. This translates into CASSLVDFTDTQYF. The V gene is TRBV7-9, the J gene TRBJ2-3; maybe TRBD2 (5 bases). CDR3 length: 14 residues. The germline V gene encodes CDR1 SEHNR and CDR2 FQNEAQ (reference sequence). V was trimmed by 1 base and J by 2 bases, leaving 7 bases between them. Based on the CDR3 plus reference TRBV7-9 and TRBJ2-3, the full variable domain is DTGVSQNPRHKITKRGQNVTFRCDPISEHNRLYWYRQTLGQGPEFLTYFQNEAQLEKSRLLSDRFSAERPKGSFSTLEIQRTEQGDSAMYLCASSLVDFTDTQYFGPGTRLTVL.

The chain recombines TRBV7-2 with TRBJ2-2, with TRBD2 as a possible D gene (6 bases). Germline CDR1 SGHTA, CDR2 FQGNSA. The length of the CDR3 is 17 residues. V shed 4 bases and J shed 3 bases, with 18 bases lying between them. The CDR3 sequence: CASSSSLAMVYTGELFF. CDR3 bases: TGTGCCAGCAGCTCCTCGCTAGCGATGGTATACACCGGGGAGCTGTTTTTT. The full variable domain, rest sourced from reference TRBV7-2 and TRBJ2-2, is GAGVSQSPSNKVTEKGKDVELRCDPISGHTALYWYRQSLGQGLEFLIYFQGNSAPDKSGLPSDRFSAERTGGSVSTLTIQRTQQEDSAVYLCASSSSLAMVYTGELFFGEGSRLTVL.

This chain joins TRBV7-9 and TRBJ2-1, with 12 bases aligning to TRBD2. The ends lost 6 bases at V and 10 bases at J; junction bases unmatched: 7. The germline CDR1 and CDR2 sequences are SEHNR and FQNEAQ (reference sequence). The CDR3 runs 14 residues. The CDR3, as DNA: TGTGCCAGCAGTGAACTAGCGGGAGGATTCGAGCAGTTCTTC. This gives the protein CASSELAGGFEQFF.

This chain uses TRBV10-3 with TRBJ2-2; the D is unclear. CDR1 is ENHRY and CDR2 is SYGVKD in the germline V gene. Deletions cut 2 bases from V and 0 bases from J, with 13 bases between. This CDR3 has 17 amino acids. The CDR3 is CAISEVGLNANTGELFF. The DNA for the CDR3 is TGTGCCATCAGTGAGGTTGGCTTAAACGCGAACACCGGGGAGCTGTTTTTT.

In its sample, this clone was seen a few times. As DNA, the CDR3 is TGTGCCAGCAGCTTACTTGGGACAGGGGAAGATACGCAGTATTTT. This encodes CASSLLGTGEDTQYF. The chain carries TRBV7-9 and TRBJ2-3; TRBD1 matches 10 bases. V lost 2 bases to trimming and J lost 5 bases; unmatched junction nucleotides: 4. The CDR3 runs 15 residues. Germline V lookup: CDR1 SEHNR, CDR2 FQNEAQ (reference sequence).

V is TRBV4-3 and J is TRBJ2-3; tentatively, D is TRBD2 (5 bases). This CDR3 is built from 14 residues. V lost 0 bases and J lost 5, with 9 bases in between. Germline lookup yields CDR1 LGHNA and CDR2 YSLEER. The CDR3 coding sequence is TGCGCCAGCAGCCAAGAGGGTAGCGTAGATACGCAGTATTTT. Translation gives CASSQEGSVDTQYF.

The rearrangement uses TRBV19 and TRBJ1-5; D is unresolved. CDR1 is LNHDA, CDR2 SQIVND, per germline (reference sequence). V gave up 2 bases and J gave up 2 bases, with 10 bases separating them. The CDR3 is 15 residues long. The CDR3 here is CASSIREAGNQPQHF. CDR3 in DNA: TGTGCCAGTAGTATAAGGGAGGCGGGCAATCAGCCCCAGCATTTT.

The V gene is TRBV7-8, the J gene TRBJ1-5; TRBD1 matches 8 bases. Trimming took 2 bases from V and 6 from J; bases not matched to a gene: 6. This CDR3 comprises 15 residues. Germline CDR1 SGHVS, CDR2 FQNEAQ. DNA for the CDR3: TGTGCCAGCAGCTTATTGGCAGGGGGCGGTCAGCCCCAGCATTTT. It encodes CASSLLAGGGQPQHF.

This clone was observed a few times. The V and J genes are TRBV28 and TRBJ1-1, with TRBD1 matching over 7 bases. In germline, CDR1 is MDHEN, CDR2 SYDVKM. This CDR3 spans 13 amino acids. Losses at the gene ends were 6 bases for V and 1 base for J; bases not matched to a gene: 2. The CDR3 DNA reads TGTGCCAGCAGGAGACAGGGGAACACTGAAGCTTTCTTT. The encoded protein is CASRRQGNTEAFF.

This clone was seen just once. This rearrangement joins TRBV6-5 to TRBJ2-7, with 10 bases identical to TRBD1. Looked up from germline, CDR1 is MNHEY and CDR2 is SVGAGI. V was clipped by 4 bases and J by 4 bases; unmatched bases: 4. This CDR3 is built from 14 residues. The CDR3 DNA reads TGTGCCAGCAGTTTCCGGGACAGGGGATACGAGCAGTACTTC. Translating it yields CASSFRDRGYEQYF.